The 7 T cell receptor beta chains in this list originate from one sample, sequenced in a study of beta chain features in type 1 diabetes. Study outcomes and limitations: Type 1 diabetes patients had TCRB CDR3s that were shorter (moderately but significantly so) in all four CD4+ subsets.

As every portion of the isolated RNA was reverse transcribed, the sequencing read expressed TCRB transcripts. Generated by immunoSEQ multiplex PCR, the TCRdb table keeps only in-frame clones and is missing some. Counted here are around 40,000 clones, approximately 70% occurring once; the ten biggest clones make up more than 2%. No cognate antigen is known for these TCRs. Sequenced material: Tregs from blood. These TCRs come from a woman aged 18-29 years with type 1 diabetes.

The rearrangement uses TRBV7-9 and TRBJ2-1, with D possibly being TRBD2 (5 bases). The CDR3 sequence is 11 residues long. From germline, CDR1 is SEHNR and CDR2 FQNEAQ (reference sequence). The V and J ends lost 7 bases and 9 bases respectively, with 10 bases between them. CDR3: CASNTGSEQFF. The CDR3 DNA reads as TGTGCCAGCAACACGGGGAGTGAGCAGTTCTTC. Together with reference TRBV7-9 and TRBJ2-1, the CDR3 gives the full variable domain: DTGVSQNPRHKITKRGQNVTFRCDPISEHNRLYWYRQTLGQGPEFLTYFQNEAQLEKSRLLSDRFSAERPKGSFSTLEIQRTEQGDSAMYLCASNTGSEQFFGPGTRLTVL.

The chain combines TRBV5-1 with TRBJ2-1; 9 bases agree with TRBD1. In germline, CDR1 is SGHRS, CDR2 YFSETQ. The junction had 21 bases not matched to a gene; V was cut back by 5 bases and J by 0 bases. The CDR3 totals 21 residues. CDR3 nucleotide sequence: TGCGCCAGCAGACCGTACATCCGGGACAGGGAACGGGACAGCTCCTACAATGAGCAGTTCTTC. Translating gives CASRPYIRDRERDSSYNEQFF. Full variable domain (outside the CDR3, taken from reference TRBV5-1 and TRBJ2-1): KAGVTQTPRYLIKTRGQQVTLSCSPISGHRSVSWYQQTPGQGLQFLFEYFSETQRNKGNFPGRFSGRQFSNSRSEMNVSTLELGDSALYLCASRPYIRDRERDSSYNEQFFGPGTRLTVL.

This clone was found a few times. The chain is built from TRBV27 and TRBJ2-1; 12 nucleotides match TRBD2. Germline V gives CDR1 MNHEY, CDR2 SMNVEV (reference sequence). The CDR3 loop spans 17 amino acids. V dropped 1 base and J dropped 8; count of bases not matched to a gene: 9. Written as DNA, the CDR3 is TGTGCCAGCAGTTTATTTCCGGCGACTAGCGGGAGTTATGAGCAGTTCTTC. As protein: CASSLFPATSGSYEQFF.

The chain employs TRBV5-1 and TRBJ1-2; D gene ambiguous. Germline V gene sequence: CDR1 SGHRS, CDR2 YFSETQ. The CDR3 length is 13 residues. V lost 5 bases and J lost 1, with 9 bases in between. The CDR3: CASSSTYNYGYTF. In nucleotides, the CDR3 is TGCGCCAGCAGTTCGACATATAACTATGGCTACACCTTC. The full variable domain, rest sourced from reference TRBV5-1 and TRBJ1-2, is KAGVTQTPRYLIKTRGQQVTLSCSPISGHRSVSWYQQTPGQGLQFLFEYFSETQRNKGNFPGRFSGRQFSNSRSEMNVSTLELGDSALYLCASSSTYNYGYTFGSGTRLTVV.

The rearrangement links TRBV7-8 to TRBJ2-4; TRBD1 is a possible D gene (6 bases). This CDR3 region has 19 residues. Deletions cut 5 bases from V and 1 base from J, with 24 bases between. Per germline, CDR1 SGHVS and CDR2 FQNEAQ. CDR3 residues: CASSLVWGQDRVAKNIQYF. CDR3 nucleotides: TGTGCCAGCAGCCTAGTTTGGGGGCAGGATAGGGTGGCCAAAAACATTCAGTACTTC.

V and J are TRBV19 and TRBJ2-7; 8 bases are a match to TRBD2. The CDR3 contains 18 residues. CDR1 is LNHDA, CDR2 SQIVND, per germline (reference sequence). V was pared by 6 bases and J by 0 bases, with 16 bases of the junction left unmatched. CDR3 sequence reads: CASSLSSGLAGLSYEQYF. The DNA of the CDR3 is TGTGCCAGTAGCCTGTCTAGTGGGCTAGCGGGCCTCTCCTACGAGCAGTACTTC. Based on the CDR3 plus reference TRBV19 and TRBJ2-7, the full variable domain is DGGITQSPKYLFRKEGQNVTLSCEQNLNHDAMYWYRQDPGQGLRLIYYSQIVNDFQKGDIAEGYSVSREKKESFPLTVTSAQKNPTAFYLCASSLSSGLAGLSYEQYFGPGTRLTVT.

Concerning this clone: The identical CDR3 is also encoded by other nucleotide sequences in the sample. J is TRBJ2-7 and V is TRBV19; 10 nucleotides agree with TRBD1. CDR3 length: 14 amino acids. V shed 5 bases and J 3 bases; nucleotides not matched to a gene: 4. Germline V gene sequence: CDR1 LNHDA, CDR2 SQIVND (reference sequence). The CDR3 spells CASSWTGGGYEQYF. The CDR3 bases are TGTGCCAGTAGTTGGACAGGGGGAGGCTACGAGCAGTACTTC. Supplemented by reference TRBV19 and TRBJ2-7, the full variable domain reads DGGITQSPKYLFRKEGQNVTLSCEQNLNHDAMYWYRQDPGQGLRLIYYSQIVNDFQKGDIAEGYSVSREKKESFPLTVTSAQKNPTAFYLCASSWTGGGYEQYFGPGTRLTVT.